The entry that follows covers one T cell receptor (beta chain) sequence. The data originate from a study of cytomegalovirus exposure and HLA in healthy donors. It was with 60 Vbeta and 13 Jbeta primers that the PCR ran. The assay was immunoSEQ multiplex PCR, and TCRdb's table has in-frame clones only and misses some. The data contain around 89,000 clones, over 60% of them singletons. Trimming took off 10 bases at V and 0 bases at J, with 21 bases between the two ends. This CDR3 has 16 amino acids. Germline V gene data show CDR1 as MDHEN and CDR2 as SYDVKM. V usage is TRBV28 and J usage is TRBJ1-1; no firm D call. This receptor was obtained from a man between 40 and 49 years old in good health and CMV-seronegative. Sequenced material: PBMCs. The CDR3 coding sequence is TGTGCCACCAGACCCAAGTCCAGAAGTATGAACACTGAAGCTTTCTTT. The encoded protein is CATRPKSRSMNTEAFF.